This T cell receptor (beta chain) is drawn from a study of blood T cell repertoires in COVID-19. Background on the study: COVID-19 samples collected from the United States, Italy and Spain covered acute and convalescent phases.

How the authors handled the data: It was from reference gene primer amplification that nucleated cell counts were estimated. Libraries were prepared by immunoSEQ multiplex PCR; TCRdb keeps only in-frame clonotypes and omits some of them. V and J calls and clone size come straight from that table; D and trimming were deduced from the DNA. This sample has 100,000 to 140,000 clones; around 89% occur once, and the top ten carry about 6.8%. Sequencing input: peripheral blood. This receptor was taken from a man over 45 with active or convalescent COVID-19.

The CDR3 loop reads CSVKATVNQPQHF. CDR3 DNA: TGCAGCGTTAAGGCAACAGTCAATCAGCCCCAGCATTTT. V gene TRBV29-1 combines with J gene TRBJ1-5, with no clear D. Trimming stripped 5 bases from V and 3 bases from J, with 11 bases between. CDR3 length equals 13 residues. Germline V CDR1 and CDR2: SQVTM, ANQGSEA.